The 21 T cell receptor beta chains below come from one sample, sequenced in a study of response to subunit inactivated influenza vaccine. In TCRdb, the RT-PCR reads were re-called with MiXCR into one record per CDR3 protein. The data contain hundreds of thousands of distinct CDR3 sequences, less than 20% of them singletons. The sample in question was PBMCs from blood, obtained around 5 days after vaccination. The receptors were sampled from a man aged 50-59 years who received an inactivated influenza vaccine.

This clonotype has a count of ten or more. The V gene is TRBV4-1, the J gene TRBJ2-1; 7 bases align to TRBD2. This CDR3 has 13 amino acids. The V and J ends lost 4 bases and 7 bases, in that order; junction bases with no gene match: 4. Germline V gene lookup returns CDR1 MGHRA and CDR2 YSYEKL. For the CDR3, the DNA is TGCGCCAGCAGCCTTCTAGCGGCAAATGAGCAGTTCTTC. Translating gives CASSLLAANEQFF.

This clonotype was counted between two and nine times. This chain joins TRBV6-1 and TRBJ2-7; 7 bases map to TRBD2. Trimming at V came to 3 bases and at J to 6 bases, leaving 8 bases not matched to a gene. CDR1 MNHNS and CDR2 SASEGT come from the germline V gene. The CDR3 has 14 residues. The CDR3 coding sequence is TGTGCCAGCAGTGAGAGCGGGGCATCTTTCGAGCAGTACTTC. Translated, it gives CASSESGASFEQYF.

This clonotype was detected only a few times. V and J are TRBV20-1 and TRBJ2-1, with 7 positions matching TRBD2. The CDR3 is made up of 14 amino acids. Germline assignment: CDR1 DFQATT and CDR2 SNEGSKA (reference sequence). J gave up 3 bases and V 3 bases, and 5 bases lay outside the gene matches. CDR3 amino acids: CSARRSGNYNEQFF. CDR3 DNA: TGCAGTGCTAGGAGAAGCGGGAACTACAATGAGCAGTTCTTC.

This clonotype was observed a few times. The V gene is TRBV10-3, the J gene TRBJ2-7, with D tentatively TRBD1 (7 bases). The CDR3 sequence is 15 residues long. Germline V lookup: CDR1 ENHRY, CDR2 SYGVKD. Trimming removed 4 bases from V and 1 base from J, with 14 bases in between. CDR3 loop: CAISGGDSLSYEQYF. DNA for the CDR3: TGTGCCATCAGTGGGGGGGACAGCTTATCCTACGAGCAGTACTTC.

The V call is TRBV10-2, the J call TRBJ1-1; TRBD1 is a possible D gene (5 bases). Deletions cut 6 bases from V and 3 bases from J, with 11 bases between. This CDR3 spans 13 amino acids. Looked up from germline, CDR1 is WSHSY and CDR2 is SAAADI. Here the CDR3 DNA reads TGCGCCAGCAGGGGGGGGGAATACACTGAAGCTTTCTTT. This sequence encodes CASRGGEYTEAFF.

Only a few counts were recorded for this clonotype. The J gene is TRBJ2-5, the V gene TRBV29-1; 15 nucleotides align to TRBD2. V was clipped by 8 bases and J by 10 bases; unmatched bases: 11. This CDR3 comprises 14 residues. CDR1 and CDR2 (germline): SQVTM, ANQGSEA. The CDR3: CSIQGLAGGGIQYF. CDR3 nucleotides: TGCAGCATCCAGGGACTAGCGGGAGGTGGTATCCAGTACTTC.

The chain has TRBV12-3 or TRBV12-4 and TRBJ2-1; TRBD2 matches 8 bases. The CDR3 loop spans 18 amino acids. The J segment lost 1 base and the V segment lost 1 base, leaving 9 bases of the junction unmatched. DNA for the CDR3: TGTGCCAGCAGTTTAGGGACTAGCCCAAAAAGTTCCTACAATGAGCAGTTCTTC. It encodes CASSLGTSPKSSYNEQFF.

The table lists this clonotype with many counts. The chain combines TRBV5-1 with TRBJ1-2; a weak D match, TRBD1 (5 bases). The germline CDR1 and CDR2 sequences are SGHRS and YFSETQ. V was cut by 0 bases and J by 0 bases, with 12 bases left in between. CDR3 length: 16 amino acids. As DNA, the CDR3 is TGCGCCAGCAGCTTGGATTGGGGCCGTTCTAACTATGGCTACACCTTC. This sequence encodes CASSLDWGRSNYGYTF.

The CDR3 sequence: CASLGDFQEKLFF. CDR3 nucleotides: TGTGCCAGCTTGGGGGATTTCCAGGAAAAACTGTTTTTT. The chain combines TRBV6-6 with TRBJ1-4; perhaps TRBD1 as D (5 bases). Per germline, CDR1 MNHNY and CDR2 SVGAGI (reference sequence). The length of the CDR3 is 13 residues. Trimming shortened V by 8 bases and J by 8 bases, and 15 bases separated the two germline ends.

The chain combines TRBV7-9 with TRBJ2-2, with D uncertain. The V gene's germline CDR1 is SEHNR and CDR2 FQNEAQ (reference sequence). The CDR3 length is 11 residues. V was pared by 5 bases and J by 7 bases, with 5 bases between. The CDR3 coding sequence is TGTGCCAGCAGCGACGTCGGGGAGCTGTTTTTT. The encoded protein is CASSDVGELFF.

This chain connects TRBV27 to TRBJ2-7, with D perhaps matching TRBD1 or TRBD2 (6 bases each). This CDR3 has 13 amino acids. V was shortened by 11 bases and J by 4 bases, with 18 bases between the two germline ends. CDR1 and CDR2 from the germline V gene are MNHEY and SMNVEV (reference sequence). The DNA for the CDR3 is TGTGCCGTAGCGAGGGGGGTTGAATACGAGCAGTACTTC. This encodes CAVARGVEYEQYF.

This clonotype showed up just a few times. The chain is built from TRBV5-1 and TRBJ2-1, with TRBD2 matching over 13 bases. The CDR3 consists of 17 residues. CDR1 SGHRS and CDR2 YFSETQ come from the germline V gene. The V and J ends lost 3 bases and 0 bases, in that order; junction bases with no gene match: 3. CDR3: CASSWGLAGRSYNEQFF. The CDR3 bases are TGCGCCAGCAGCTGGGGACTAGCGGGACGCTCCTACAATGAGCAGTTCTTC.

The chain uses TRBV6-2 or TRBV6-3 and TRBJ2-7; D unclear. Trimming took 2 bases from V and 6 from J, leaving 11 bases between them. This CDR3 is built from 13 residues. The V gene's germline CDR1 is MNHEY and CDR2 SVGEGT. The CDR3 loop reads CASSYPLSAEQYF. In DNA form, the CDR3 reads TGTGCCAGCAGTTACCCCTTGTCCGCCGAGCAGTACTTC.

In its sample, this clonotype was seen a few times. The chain employs TRBV10-3 and TRBJ2-6; the D is unclear. Deletions cut 0 bases from V and 0 bases from J, with 6 bases between. The CDR3 has 16 residues. The germline CDR1 and CDR2 sequences are ENHRY and SYGVKD. The CDR3 here is CAISESAGSGANVLTF. DNA for the CDR3: TGTGCCATCAGTGAGTCGGCAGGCTCTGGGGCCAACGTCCTGACTTTC.

This clonotype was recorded at least ten times. The chain uses TRBV3-1 and TRBJ2-5, with a weak D call TRBD2 (5 bases). Deletions cut 2 bases from V and 4 bases from J, with 14 bases between. CDR1 LGHDT and CDR2 YNNKEL come from the germline V gene (reference sequence). The CDR3 consists of 15 residues. The CDR3 nucleotides are TGTGCCAGCAGCCAAAGAGGACTCCCGGGAGAGACCCAGTACTTC. The encoded protein is CASSQRGLPGETQYF.

The chain links TRBV7-2 to TRBJ2-7; possibly TRBD2 for D (6 bases). The CDR3 is 14 residues long. Deletions cut 2 bases from V and 3 bases from J, with 11 bases between. Per germline, CDR1 SGHTA and CDR2 FQGNSA. The CDR3 region has the DNA TGTGCCAGCAGCTTAATCGAGACTAGCTACGAGCAGTACTTC. Its protein is CASSLIETSYEQYF.

In this sample, this clonotype turned up a few times. The rearrangement links TRBV7-2 to TRBJ1-6; 8 bases agree with TRBD1. The V segment lost 4 bases and the J segment 5 bases; nucleotides outside the gene matches: 7. The CDR3 sequence is 16 residues long. Germline V gives CDR1 SGHTA, CDR2 FQGNSA. The CDR3 region has the DNA TGTGCCAGCAGCTATCTCCGGACAGGGCATAATTCACCCCTCCACTTT. This sequence encodes CASSYLRTGHNSPLHF.

This clonotype was recorded a few times. The gene calls are TRBV9 and TRBJ2-5, with TRBD1 as a possible D gene (5 bases). CDR3 length equals 13 residues. V dropped 2 bases and J dropped 5 bases, with 10 bases sitting between them. From germline, CDR1 is SGDLS and CDR2 YYNGEE. The chain's CDR3 is CASSVRDGETQYF. Here the CDR3 DNA reads TGTGCCAGCAGCGTCAGGGATGGGGAGACCCAGTACTTC.

V is TRBV7-9 and J is TRBJ1-5; D unresolved. Per the germline V gene, CDR1 is SEHNR and CDR2 is FQNEAQ (reference sequence). The V gene lost 0 bases and the J gene lost 2 bases, with 8 bases spanning the gap. CDR3 size: 15 residues. CDR3 sequence (DNA): TGTGCCAGCAGCTTAGCGGGTTACGGCAATCAGCCCCAGCATTTT. Translating gives CASSLAGYGNQPQHF.

The chain carries TRBV7-9 and TRBJ2-1; the match to TRBD2 covers 8 bases. CDR3 length: 15 amino acids. V shed 7 bases and J 7 bases; nucleotides not matched to a gene: 12. Germline V gives CDR1 SEHNR, CDR2 FQNEAQ (reference sequence). In DNA form, the CDR3 reads TGTGCCAGCAACTTGCTTAGCGGGACTCCGAATGAGCAGTTCTTC. Residues: CASNLLSGTPNEQFF. Full variable domain (remainder filled in from reference TRBV7-9 and TRBJ2-1): DTGVSQNPRHKITKRGQNVTFRCDPISEHNRLYWYRQTLGQGPEFLTYFQNEAQLEKSRLLSDRFSAERPKGSFSTLEIQRTEQGDSAMYLCASNLLSGTPNEQFFGPGTRLTVL.

The genes are TRBV9 and TRBJ2-7; D gene uncertain. The CDR3 has 12 residues. V lost 1 base and J lost 3, with 5 bases in between. Germline-derived CDR1 and CDR2 are SGDLS and YYNGEE. CDR3 loop: CASSVSFYEQYF. The CDR3 region has the DNA TGTGCCAGCAGCGTATCATTCTACGAGCAGTACTTC.